A selection of T cell receptor beta chains follows, all from one sample in a study of cytomegalovirus exposure and HLA in healthy donors. The repertoire was sequenced with immunoSEQ multiplex PCR; TCRdb's copy has only in-frame clones and lacks some. The sample consists of around 130,000 clones, 65% to 85% of them appearing once. Source material: PBMCs. These receptor sequences come from a woman between 35 and 50 years old in good health and CMV-seronegative. The CDR3 runs from the conserved cysteine through the conserved F or W. A D gene is named only where the DNA matches it firmly. A clone size is listed for some rows: how often the clone was seen (once, few, many), or a class if it is expanded.

d_call	v_call	j_call	clone_size	cdr3_aa	cdr3_nt
TRBD1	TRBV27	TRBJ2-1	.	CASRLGTAYNEQFF	TGTGCCAGCAGACTTGGGACAGCCTACAATGAGCAGTTCTTC
.	TRBV28	TRBJ1-3	.	CASTPGGRIGNTIYF	TGTGCCAGCACTCCTGGGGGGAGAATTGGAAACACCATATATTTT
TRBD1	TRBV5-1	TRBJ1-1	.	CASSPGGVITEAFF	TGCGCCAGCAGTCCAGGGGGCGTGATCACTGAAGCTTTCTTT
TRBD1	TRBV10-3	TRBJ2-2	few	CATVAHLLDRGPIGELFF	TGTGCCACCGTGGCCCACCTCTTGGACAGGGGGCCTATCGGGGAGCTGTTTTTT
.	TRBV20-1	TRBJ2-1	.	CSAFNNEQFF	TGCAGTGCTTTTAACAATGAGCAGTTCTTC
.	TRBV9	TRBJ2-7	.	CASSVVGAGTDEQYF	TGTGCCAGCAGCGTAGTCGGGGCGGGAACCGACGAGCAGTACTTC
TRBD1	TRBV7-9	TRBJ2-2	.	CASSSSGTALTGELFF	TGTGCCAGCAGCTCCTCCGGGACAGCCTTAACCGGGGAGCTGTTTTTT
TRBD1	TRBV30	TRBJ1-5	.	CAWSEGQGIQPQHF	TGTGCCTGGAGTGAAGGACAGGGGATTCAGCCCCAGCATTTT
.	TRBV9	TRBJ2-2	few	CASSVSGAVGELFF	TGTGCCAGCAGCGTAAGCGGCGCAGTCGGGGAGCTGTTTTTT
.	TRBV2	TRBJ2-6	.	CASSVEDSGANVLTF	TGTGCCAGCAGTGTTGAGGACTCTGGGGCCAACGTCCTGACTTTC
.	TRBV7-2	TRBJ1-1	.	CASSLRPAENTEAFF	TGTGCCAGCAGCTTAAGGCCGGCGGAAAACACTGAAGCTTTCTTT
TRBD2	TRBV19	TRBJ2-1	.	CASSGTGLVYNEQFF	TGTGCCAGTAGTGGAACCGGACTAGTCTACAATGAGCAGTTCTTC
.	TRBV19	TRBJ2-7	.	CASSIGGQSYEQYF	TGTGCCAGTAGTATAGGGGGGCAATCCTACGAGCAGTACTTC
.	TRBV10-3	TRBJ1-2	once	CAISESGTPLDYGYTF	TGTGCCATCAGTGAGTCGGGGACACCTTTGGACTATGGCTACACCTTC
TRBD1	TRBV6-1	TRBJ1-2	.	CASIKQGEYGYTF	TGTGCCAGCATCAAACAGGGGGAGTATGGCTACACCTTC
TRBD2	TRBV7-2	TRBJ2-3	.	CASSAVAGGPSDTQYF	TGTGCCAGCAGCGCCGTAGCGGGAGGGCCATCAGATACGCAGTATTTT
.	TRBV5-1	TRBJ2-3	.	CASSSAPGSTDTQYF	TGCGCCAGCAGCTCGGCTCCAGGGAGCACAGATACGCAGTATTTT
.	TRBV27	TRBJ1-5	few	CASSLLPGMGNQPQHF	TGTGCCAGCAGTTTACTCCCGGGGATGGGCAATCAGCCCCAGCATTTT
.	TRBV7-9	TRBJ2-7	.	CASSFLPGSYEQYF	TGTGCCAGCAGCTTCCTTCCGGGTTCCTACGAGCAGTACTTC
TRBD1	TRBV29-1	TRBJ1-1	.	CSVRTGGTEAFF	TGCAGCGTTCGAACAGGGGGCACTGAAGCTTTCTTT
.	TRBV10-3	TRBJ2-7	.	CAISDERSGSSYEQYF	TGTGCCATCAGTGATGAAAGGTCCGGGAGCTCCTACGAGCAGTACTTC
.	TRBV7-9	TRBJ1-5	.	CASSLAAQNNQPQHF	TGTGCCAGCAGCTTAGCGGCACAGAACAATCAGCCCCAGCATTTT
TRBD2	TRBV4-1	TRBJ2-3	.	CASSQDGGGTDTQYF	TGCGCCAGCAGCCAAGATGGGGGGGGCACAGATACGCAGTATTTT